Listed here are 20 T cell receptor beta chains from one sample, sequenced in a study of OX40 agonist ivuxolimab in advanced cancers. Method: immunoSEQ multiplex PCR; TCRdb's copy keeps in-frame clones and lacks some. Here the sample spans about 64,000 clones, about 91% being singletons. This material consisted of CD4+ or CD8+ T cells sorted from blood, taken in a trial of the OX40 agonist ivuxolimab. These receptor sequences come from an adult with an advanced solid tumor such as melanoma, head and neck, liver or kidney cancer.

The chain couples TRBV28 to TRBJ2-2; D is unclear. The CDR3 has 13 residues. Looked up from germline, CDR1 is MDHEN and CDR2 is SYDVKM. The ends were cut back, 7 bases at V and 1 base at J, with 7 bases in the middle. CDR3 sequence (DNA): TGTGCCAGCATCTTTCAGAACACCGGGGAGCTGTTTTTT. This translates into CASIFQNTGELFF. The variable domain in full, completed from reference TRBV28 and TRBJ2-2, reads DVKVTQSSRYLVKRTGEKVFLECVQDMDHENMFWYRQDPGLGLRLIYFSYDVKMKEKGDIPEGYSVSREKKERFSLILESASTNQTSMYLCASIFQNTGELFFGEGSRLTVL.

The chain employs TRBV7-8 and TRBJ1-5; D is possibly TRBD1 (6 bases). V lost 5 bases to trimming and J lost 2 bases, with 13 bases between them. CDR3 length: 15 amino acids. The V gene's germline CDR1 is SGHVS and CDR2 FQNEAQ. CDR3 sequence reads: CASSSQTGGNQPQHF. CDR3 in DNA: TGTGCCAGCAGCAGCCAGACAGGTGGCAATCAGCCCCAGCATTTT.

J is TRBJ1-2 and V is TRBV19; maybe TRBD1 (5 bases). V lost 5 bases, J lost 6 bases, and 13 bases lay in between. CDR3 length: 13 residues. Looked up from germline, CDR1 is LNHDA and CDR2 is SQIVND (reference sequence). DNA of the CDR3: TGTGCCAGTAGTCCAAGGGACCGAAATGGCTACACCTTC. The encoded protein is CASSPRDRNGYTF.

The chain combines TRBV5-1 with TRBJ1-4, with D tentatively TRBD1 (5 bases). Germline V gene lookup returns CDR1 SGHRS and CDR2 YFSETQ. Trimming removed 2 bases from V and 3 bases from J, with 8 bases in between. The CDR3 has 14 residues. The CDR3 is CASSLQAANEKLFF. DNA of the CDR3: TGCGCCAGCAGCTTACAGGCGGCTAATGAAAAACTGTTTTTT.

This chain joins TRBV7-9 and TRBJ2-7; D is unclear. Trimming removed 1 base from V and 6 bases from J, with 10 bases in between. Germline V lookup: CDR1 SEHNR, CDR2 FQNEAQ (reference sequence). The CDR3 length is 13 residues. CDR3 nucleotides: TGTGCCAGCAGCTTAGTAGCCCTGGGCGAGCAGTACTTC. Amino acids: CASSLVALGEQYF.

V is TRBV6-1 and J is TRBJ2-7; 9 nucleotides line up with TRBD1. Trimming took 8 bases from V and 3 from J; bases not matched to a gene: 8. The CDR3 loop spans 14 amino acids. CDR1 and CDR2 from the germline V gene are MNHNS and SASEGT. DNA of the CDR3: TGTGCCAGCTTCAACCGGGACAGGGACTACGAGCAGTACTTC. Translation: CASFNRDRDYEQYF.

The V call is TRBV6-6, the J call TRBJ1-6; no definite D call. Trimming cost V 7 bases and J 0 bases, with 10 bases left between them. This CDR3 has 15 residues. Germline V gene lookup returns CDR1 MNHNY and CDR2 SVGAGI (reference sequence). The CDR3 bases are TGTGCCAGCAAACTTCAGAGCTCCTATAATTCACCCCTCCACTTT. Its translation: CASKLQSSYNSPLHF.

The J gene is TRBJ1-1, the V gene TRBV30; the D is unclear. Germline V gives CDR1 GTSNPN, CDR2 SVGIG (reference sequence). Trimming pared 0 bases from V and 3 bases from J, leaving 8 bases between. CDR3 size: 13 residues. DNA for the CDR3: TGTGCCTGGAGTGTACATGGGGACACTGAAGCTTTCTTT. As protein: CAWSVHGDTEAFF.

The chain has TRBV7-2 and TRBJ2-1, with no clear D. The CDR3 length is 15 residues. Germline V gene sequence: CDR1 SGHTA, CDR2 FQGNSA. Between the trimmed V and J ends, which lost 4 bases and 7 bases, there was a span of 17 bases. The CDR3 loop is CASSSSAMARNEQFF. DNA for the CDR3: TGTGCCAGCAGCTCCTCCGCCATGGCGAGGAATGAGCAGTTCTTC.

The chain has TRBV6-1 and TRBJ1-5; D might be TRBD1 (5 bases). The CDR3 runs 14 residues. Looked up from germline, CDR1 is MNHNS and CDR2 is SASEGT. Trimming stripped 6 bases from V and 9 bases from J, with 18 bases between. The CDR3 region has the DNA TGTGCCAGCAGCTGGCCCTCCGAGGGACCGCCCCAGCATTTT. It translates to CASSWPSEGPPQHF.

The CDR3 loop is CASRETSLRAFF. The CDR3 nucleotides read TGTGCCAGCAGGGAGACCTCCCTGCGGGCTTTCTTT. The rearrangement joins TRBV2 to TRBJ1-1; no firm D call. The V end was cut by 6 bases, the J end by 11 bases, with 16 bases between. Germline CDR1 SNHLY, CDR2 FYNNEI. The CDR3 is 12 residues long.

Of note for this clone: Relative to the germline gene, one junction end is altered; a read error may explain this. The chain joins TRBV27 to TRBJ2-7; no reliable D call. The V gene's germline CDR1 is MNHEY and CDR2 SMNVEV (reference sequence). This CDR3 comprises 14 residues. The CDR3 protein is CASSLDGLSDEQYF. The DNA of the CDR3 is TGTGCCAGCAGTTTGGACGGTCTCTCCGACGAGCAGTACTTC.

This sequence joins TRBV7-2 and TRBJ2-2, with D possibly matching TRBD2 (5 bases). Per the germline V gene, CDR1 is SGHTA and CDR2 is FQGNSA. The CDR3 totals 14 residues. Trimming took 2 bases from V and 7 from J, leaving 11 bases between them. CDR3 sequence reads: CASSLLLAIGELFF. DNA for the CDR3: TGTGCCAGCAGCTTACTTTTAGCGATCGGGGAGCTGTTTTTT.

This rearrangement joins TRBV27 to TRBJ2-3, with a possible D match to TRBD1 (6 bases). V was cut by 8 bases and J by 0 bases, with 15 bases left in between. This CDR3 is built from 15 residues. Germline values: CDR1 MNHEY, CDR2 SMNVEV (reference sequence). The CDR3 loop is CASLDMGASTDTQYF. CDR3 DNA sequence: TGTGCCAGCTTGGATATGGGGGCTAGCACAGATACGCAGTATTTT.

The V call is TRBV5-1, the J call TRBJ2-5; 9 bases match TRBD1. The J call is in doubt because the DNA end fits TRBJ2-7 better. Germline CDR1 reads SGHRS; CDR2 reads YFSETQ. The CDR3 loop spans 15 amino acids. CDR3 in amino acids: CASSPLTGGEYEQYF. The CDR3 bases are TGCGCCAGCAGCCCGCTGACAGGGGGAGAGTACGAGCAGTACTTC.

This clone showed up just once. J is TRBJ1-5 and V is TRBV5-1, with D possibly matching TRBD1 (5 bases). Germline V gene lookup returns CDR1 SGHRS and CDR2 YFSETQ. The CDR3 is 14 residues long. Trimming left V 4 bases short and J 1 base short, with 9 bases between. The CDR3 protein is CASSRDGSNQPQHF. CDR3 sequence (DNA): TGCGCCAGCAGCCGGGACGGGAGCAATCAGCCCCAGCATTTT.

The V call is TRBV7-2, the J call TRBJ1-2; 7 nucleotides match TRBD1. The CDR3 is 15 residues long. V was pared by 5 bases and J by 4 bases, with 10 bases of the junction left unmatched. Looked up from germline, CDR1 is SGHTA and CDR2 is FQGNSA. The CDR3 bases are TGTGCCAGCAGCGGAGGGGACAGACGAGTCTATGGCTACACCTTC. Translating it yields CASSGGDRRVYGYTF. The variable domain in full, with the rest retrieved from reference TRBV7-2 and TRBJ1-2, is GAGVSQSPSNKVTEKGKDVELRCDPISGHTALYWYRQSLGQGLEFLIYFQGNSAPDKSGLPSDRFSAERTGGSVSTLTIQRTQQEDSAVYLCASSGGDRRVYGYTFGSGTRLTVV.

J is TRBJ2-5 and V is TRBV30; D possibly uses TRBD1 or TRBD2 (5 bases each). The CDR3 length is 14 residues. The V end was cut by 3 bases, the J end by 5 bases, with 16 bases between. Germline V gives CDR1 GTSNPN, CDR2 SVGIG (reference sequence). CDR3 DNA sequence: TGTGCCTGGAGGGGACCCCTGGTTCGGGAGACCCAGTACTTC. Protein product: CAWRGPLVRETQYF.

This chain uses TRBV5-1 with TRBJ2-2; D may be TRBD1 (5 bases). Per germline, CDR1 SGHRS and CDR2 YFSETQ. This CDR3 spans 16 amino acids. The V end lost 0 bases, the J end lost 8 bases, and 17 bases lay between the germline ends. For the CDR3, the DNA is TGCGCCAGCAGCTTGGGCGACAGATCTGGAGCGGGGGAGCTGTTTTTT. This codes for CASSLGDRSGAGELFF.

This clone is a singleton in its sample. V and J are TRBV7-8 and TRBJ2-1; D perhaps matches TRBD2 (5 bases). Germline loops: CDR1 SGHVS, CDR2 FQNEAQ. The CDR3 extends over 16 amino acids. V lost 1 base to trimming and J lost 0 bases, with 10 bases between them. CDR3 loop: CASSLVSGSSYNEQFF. CDR3 DNA: TGTGCCAGCAGCTTAGTTTCGGGGAGCTCCTACAATGAGCAGTTCTTC.